These T cell receptor beta chains were read from a single sample in a study of chemoradiotherapy in HPV16-positive cancers. Assay: immunoSEQ multiplex PCR; the TCRdb copy retains only in-frame clones and omits some. This sample has fewer than 40,000 clones, with about 77% found just once. This sample comprised blood, obtained from a patient who underwent chemoradiotherapy. The source of these receptors is a human donor with HPV-associated anogenital cancer. Each CDR3 is given with its conserved first and last residue. Each record gives: clone size, V gene, D gene, CDR3 length, J gene, CDR3 protein, CDR3 DNA. A D gene is named only where the DNA matches it firmly. Some rows mark clone size as missing; the rest say once, few, many or name a class of expanded clone.

NA	TRBV7-2	NA	14	TRBJ2-7	CASSLNAGAGEQYF	TGTGCCAGCAGCTTAAATGCTGGGGCGGGCGAGCAGTACTTC
NA	TRBV11-2	TRBD1	15	TRBJ2-3	CASSFGTGTTDTQYF	TGTGCCAGCAGCTTTGGGACAGGAACCACAGATACGCAGTATTTT
NA	TRBV5-1	NA	15	TRBJ2-2	CASSLVGTPGGELFF	TGCGCCAGCAGCTTGGTAGGGACTCCTGGCGGGGAGCTGTTTTTT
NA	TRBV7-7	TRBD1	17	TRBJ2-1	CASSSDRGPSSYNEQFF	TGTGCCAGCAGCTCCGACAGGGGCCCAAGCTCCTACAATGAGCAGTTCTTC
NA	TRBV2	NA	16	TRBJ2-3	CASSDVAGRISDTQYF	TGTGCCAGCAGTGACGTGGCGGGGCGGATATCAGATACGCAGTATTTT
NA	TRBV7-3	NA	13	TRBJ2-1	CASSSLPGGLEFF	TGTGCCAGCAGCTCGCTTCCTGGGGGTCTGGAGTTCTTC
NA	TRBV11-1	NA	14	TRBJ2-3	CASSLLSSTDTQYF	TGTGCCAGCAGCTTATTGTCCAGCACAGATACGCAGTATTTT
NA	TRBV5-6	TRBD1	13	TRBJ1-1	CAMPQGVNTEAFF	TGTGCCATGCCGCAGGGGGTGAACACTGAAGCTTTCTTT
NA	TRBV13	NA	16	TRBJ1-2	CASSPGPRTLNYGYTF	TGTGCCAGCAGCCCCGGGCCGCGAACCCTTAACTATGGCTACACCTTC
NA	TRBV6-5	NA	12	TRBJ2-5	CASSSGEETQYF	TGTGCCAGCAGTTCAGGGGAAGAGACCCAGTACTTC
NA	TRBV4-3	TRBD2	17	TRBJ2-2	CASSQAGTSGGAGELFF	TGCGCCAGCAGCCAAGCCGGGACTAGCGGGGGGGCCGGGGAGCTGTTTTTT
NA	TRBV6-1	NA	14	TRBJ1-1	CASSEHHGNTEAFF	TGTGCCAGCAGTGAACATCACGGGAACACTGAAGCTTTCTTT
NA	TRBV30	NA	12	TRBJ1-4	CALEGGSEKLFF	TGTGCCTTGGAAGGGGGGAGTGAAAAACTGTTTTTT
NA	TRBV6-1	NA	14	TRBJ2-2	CASTISRNIGELFF	TGTGCCAGCACCATTTCCAGGAACATCGGGGAGCTGTTTTTT
NA	TRBV7-2	NA	13	TRBJ1-1	CASSVQGGTEAFF	TGTGCCAGCAGCGTACAGGGTGGAACTGAAGCTTTCTTT
few	TRBV5-6	NA	14	TRBJ1-1	CASSLVTESTEAFF	TGTGCCAGCAGCTTGGTGACAGAGAGCACTGAAGCTTTCTTT
few	TRBV10-3	TRBD2	16	TRBJ2-5	CAISETSGGAGETQYF	TGTGCCATCAGTGAGACTAGCGGGGGGGCCGGGGAGACCCAGTACTTC
NA	TRBV5-1	TRBD1	15	TRBJ1-2	CASSLTTGANYGYTF	TGCGCCAGCAGCCTAACGACAGGGGCTAACTATGGCTACACCTTC
NA	TRBV2	TRBD1	14	TRBJ1-6	CASSATGVNSPLHF	TGTGCCAGCAGTGCAACAGGGGTTAATTCACCCCTCCACTTT
NA	TRBV5-1	NA	12	TRBJ1-3	CASSAEGNTIYF	TGCGCCAGCAGCGCAGAGGGAAACACCATATATTTT
NA	TRBV2	NA	14	TRBJ2-5	CASNRPGLQETQYF	TGTGCCAGCAACCGTCCGGGACTCCAAGAGACCCAGTACTTC
NA	TRBV4-2	NA	17	TRBJ1-4	CASSHGTGALGNEKLFF	TGTGCCAGCAGCCACGGGACGGGGGCGCTGGGGAATGAAAAACTGTTTTTT
NA	TRBV18	NA	15	TRBJ2-2	CASSPAGPDTGELFF	TGTGCCAGCTCACCAGCCGGGCCTGACACCGGGGAGCTGTTTTTT
NA	TRBV7-6	NA	17	TRBJ2-3	CASSPSVAGGHTDTQYF	TGTGCCAGCAGCCCATCTGTCGCCGGGGGCCACACAGATACGCAGTATTTT
NA	TRBV7-3	NA	16	TRBJ2-1	CASSLTPLGRDAVQFF	TGTGCCAGCAGCTTAACCCCCCTTGGGCGAGACGCAGTACAGTTCTTC
NA	TRBV14	NA	15	TRBJ2-5	CASSRFPAGQETQYF	TGTGCCAGCAGCCGATTTCCAGCAGGTCAAGAGACCCAGTACTTC
NA	TRBV18	TRBD2	14	TRBJ2-7	CASSPLAGDYEQYF	TGTGCCAGCTCCCCGCTAGCGGGGGACTACGAGCAGTACTTC
NA	TRBV5-1	TRBD1	14	TRBJ1-3	CASTQGAVGNTIYF	TGCGCCAGTACACAGGGGGCGGTAGGAAACACCATATATTTT
NA	TRBV5-1	TRBD1	15	TRBJ2-2	CASSLGGQSTGELFF	TGCGCCAGCAGCTTGGGGGGACAGTCCACCGGGGAGCTGTTTTTT
NA	TRBV4-3	NA	14	TRBJ1-1	CASSQESGATEAFF	TGCGCCAGCAGCCAAGAATCCGGGGCAACTGAAGCTTTCTTT
NA	TRBV15	NA	15	TRBJ2-1	CATSRDLNVYNEQFF	TGTGCCACCAGCAGAGATCTGAACGTCTACAATGAGCAGTTCTTC
NA	TRBV14	TRBD1	15	TRBJ2-1	CASSQGFTGANEQFF	TGTGCCAGCAGCCAAGGATTTACAGGGGCGAATGAGCAGTTCTTC
NA	TRBV21-1	NA	15	TRBJ2-5	CASSKVGGDIETQYF	TGTGCCAGCAGCAAAGTGGGGGGCGATATAGAGACCCAGTACTTC
NA	TRBV7-3	NA	15	TRBJ1-1	CASSASGVGVTEAFF	TGTGCCAGCAGCGCATCAGGGGTGGGGGTCACTGAAGCTTTCTTT
NA	TRBV10-3	TRBD1	13	TRBJ2-7	CAIRTGGSDEQYF	TGTGCCATCAGGACAGGGGGCAGCGACGAGCAGTACTTC
NA	TRBV5-1	TRBD1	16	TRBJ1-4	CASSLGQGIGNEKLFF	TGCGCCAGCAGCTTGGGACAGGGAATTGGTAATGAAAAACTGTTTTTT
NA	TRBV19	TRBD2	15	TRBJ2-7	CASSPGTSGGYEQYF	TGTGCCAGTAGTCCCGGAACTAGCGGGGGTTACGAGCAGTACTTC
NA	TRBV6-1	NA	16	TRBJ2-5	CASSEFPSRGRETQYF	TGTGCCAGCAGTGAATTTCCGTCCAGGGGGAGGGAGACCCAGTACTTC
NA	TRBV7-9	TRBD1	14	TRBJ2-7	CASRSGTGSNEQYF	TGTGCCAGCAGGTCGGGGACAGGGTCCAACGAGCAGTACTTC
NA	TRBV7-9	NA	12	TRBJ1-5	CASSWGVQPQHF	TGTGCCAGCAGTTGGGGGGTTCAGCCCCAGCATTTT
NA	TRBV25-1	NA	15	TRBJ1-3	CASSEYAGIGNTIYF	TGTGCCAGCAGTGAATATGCGGGAATAGGAAACACCATATATTTT
NA	TRBV10-1	TRBD1	15	TRBJ2-6	CASNGQGAEGNVLTF	TGCGCCAGCAACGGACAGGGGGCAGAAGGTAACGTCCTGACTTTC
NA	TRBV4-1	NA	19	TRBJ2-7	CASSQDPGRTFTISYEQYF	TGCGCCAGCAGCCAAGATCCGGGACGAACCTTTACGATCTCCTACGAGCAGTACTTC
few	TRBV29-1	NA	13	TRBJ1-5	CSGTRGPNQPQHF	TGCAGCGGGACCAGGGGACCCAATCAGCCCCAGCATTTT
NA	TRBV18	NA	15	TRBJ2-3	CASSPDVGGTDTQYF	TGTGCCAGCTCACCAGATGTTGGGGGCACAGATACGCAGTATTTT
NA	TRBV6-5	NA	14	TRBJ1-2	CASSYSSLPYGYTF	TGTGCCAGCAGTTACTCGTCTCTCCCCTATGGCTACACCTTC
NA	TRBV9	NA	14	TRBJ2-5	CASSPGGGFETQYF	TGTGCCAGCAGCCCAGGAGGGGGCTTTGAGACCCAGTACTTC
NA	TRBV10-1	NA	14	TRBJ1-6	CASSEGPAASPLHF	TGCGCCAGCAGTGAGGGCCCAGCGGCATCACCCCTCCACTTT
few	TRBV19	NA	13	TRBJ1-1	CASSVSGFPEAFF	TGTGCCAGTAGTGTATCAGGGTTCCCTGAAGCTTTCTTT
NA	TRBV5-1	NA	15	TRBJ2-5	CASSLAVGSQETQYF	TGCGCCAGCAGCTTGGCCGTGGGTTCCCAAGAGACCCAGTACTTC
NA	TRBV5-6	NA	14	TRBJ1-2	CASSLEGFNYGYTF	TGTGCCAGCAGCTTGGAGGGGTTTAACTATGGCTACACCTTC
few	TRBV7-2	NA	16	TRBJ1-3	CASSTRPASSGNTIYF	TGTGCCAGCAGCACCCGTCCGGCTTCCTCTGGAAACACCATATATTTT
NA	TRBV2	NA	14	TRBJ1-6	CASSESVGVSPLHF	TGTGCCAGCAGTGAATCGGTCGGGGTATCACCCCTCCACTTT
NA	TRBV5-5	NA	15	TRBJ1-5	CASSLEGGADQPQHF	TGTGCCAGCAGCTTGGAAGGTGGGGCGGATCAGCCCCAGCATTTT
NA	TRBV5-1	NA	16	TRBJ1-1	CASSFGPGPLTVEAFF	TGCGCCAGCAGCTTTGGACCGGGACCCCTAACGGTTGAAGCTTTCTTT
NA	TRBV1	NA	17	TRBJ1-1	CTSRQMGQGKTNTEAFF	TGCACCAGCAGACAGATGGGACAGGGTAAAACGAACACTGAAGCTTTCTTT
NA	TRBV6-5	NA	13	TRBJ1-1	CASKKGGNTEAFF	TGTGCCAGCAAAAAGGGGGGGAACACTGAAGCTTTCTTT
once	TRBV4-1	NA	12	TRBJ2-1	CASSLTGNEQFF	TGCGCCAGCAGCCTCACAGGGAATGAGCAGTTCTTC